A single sample gave rise to the 2 T cell receptor beta chains below, sequenced in a study of cytomegalovirus exposure and HLA in healthy donors. Use of 60 Vbeta and 13 Jbeta primers characterized the PCR. The table came from immunoSEQ multiplex PCR; TCRdb's copy has only in-frame clones and leaves some out. The sample shows over 100,000 clones, around four fifths of them seen only once. Sample: PBMCs. All receptors come from a man aged 35-49 years in good health and CMV-seronegative.

This clone was observed once. CDR3 coding DNA: TGTGCCAGCAGGGGCAGAATTAATTCACCCCTCCACTTT. As protein: CASRGRINSPLHF. The V and J genes are TRBV6-5 and TRBJ1-6; D not resolved. Trimming left V 6 bases short and J 6 bases short, with 9 bases between. The germline V gene has CDR1 MNHEY and CDR2 SVGAGI. The CDR3 is made up of 13 amino acids.

This clone was observed once. V gene TRBV7-6 combines with J gene TRBJ2-5; the match to TRBD2 covers 9 bases. This CDR3 contains 16 residues. V was pared by 2 bases and J by 2 bases, with 6 bases of the junction left unmatched. Germline CDR1 SGHVS, CDR2 FNYEAQ. The CDR3 spells CASSLSGGGGQETQYF. The CDR3 DNA is TGTGCCAGCAGCTTATCCGGCGGGGGGGGTCAAGAGACCCAGTACTTC.